The TCR beta chain described here comes from a study of cytomegalovirus exposure and HLA in healthy donors (dated 2017 in TCRdb). Context from the whole study: An earlier analysis of several hundred of the donors reported approximately 280 Gb of sequence data and around 120 million unique TCR beta sequences obtained from some 200 million T cells. An early release that covered some 640 HLA-typed donors contained around 300 gigabases of sequencing data and tens of millions of unique TCR sequences. The genetic ancestry cluster associated with self-reported Caucasian donors included about four fifths of the roughly 410 genotyped donors. The study aimed to test whether cataloging public T cell receptors could reveal signatures of past pathogen exposure. The study profiled the T cell repertoires of hundreds of subjects by immunosequencing and related them to cytomegalovirus serostatus. Along with the roughly 700-subject first cohort, a separate validation cohort of over a hundred different subjects was used. The study combined high-throughput TCR immunosequencing, statistical association of individual TCRs with disease status, and machine learning to predict cytomegalovirus infection status. In a later analysis, previously published TCR beta repertoires from 500 to 750 donors were re-analyzed and high-resolution HLA genotyping was added so that TCR occurrence patterns could be studied. The later analysis used no new phenotypic data to find candidate immune exposures, relying instead on TCR beta sequences and their occurrence across donors. To decide whether each TCR beta V gene segment behaved as functional or pseudogenic, an earlier analysis of fewer than 750 of the donors relied on high-throughput TCR beta sequencing. Donor age, sex, ethnicity and CMV serostatus were compiled together with the repertoire data. A later genetic analysis took genome-wide SNP genotypes for about three fifths of the 666 donors and used that subset as a discovery cohort. Every discovery cohort repertoire had been produced on one sequencing platform. HLA typing included class I and class II loci at four-digit resolution. Typing coverage varied by locus: about 620-630 donors for A, B, C, DRB1 and DQB1; roughly 500 for DQA1; more than 600 for DPA1; around 450 for DPB1. A handful of DR-DQ haplotypes were handled as single units for association and clustering because linkage in the cohort was strong. Across around 400 genotyped donors of the cohort, an average of approximately 240,000 unique TCR beta nucleotide sequences per donor were sequenced, and 15% to 20% of those sequences were non-productive.

Comment on this clone: Its antigen is unknown. No base quality information exists; no much larger clone differs at one position.

The germline V gene encodes CDR1 SGHAT and CDR2 FQNNGV. V loses 5 bases of germline sequence and J loses 0 bases, and the interval between the two ends is 11 bases. The CDR3 starts with the cysteine, ends with the valine, and has 14 residues. Just CDR3 DNA is preserved here, 42 bases in frame from base 1. In total, 630 or so healthy bone marrow donors made up the cohort. All cohort members were sampled while nominally healthy, although unrecorded immune exposures were likely present. The donor tested CMV seronegative and was one of the 352 seronegative cohort members. Each donor provided a peripheral blood sample, and peripheral blood mononuclear cells were used for TCR beta sequencing. The Qiagen DNeasy Blood Extraction Kit was used to extract genomic DNA from the blood cell samples. The method behind the library was the immunoSEQ multiplex PCR assay. A mixture of 60 forward primers for TCR Vbeta segments and 13 reverse primers for TCR Jbeta segments was used in the multiplex PCR. The CDR3 region of rearranged TCR beta genes was amplified from genomic DNA by a multiplex PCR assay. The Illumina HiSeq System was used to sequence the amplified TCR beta libraries as 87-base-pair reads. From the authors' description of their analysis: Across the roughly 640 repertoires, a later analysis counted around 80 million unique TCR beta chains, 8.5 million to 12 million of which were shared by at least two donors. Raw reads were error-corrected and collapsed into unique sequences by a nearest-neighbor algorithm in which closely related sequences were merged to remove PCR and sequencing errors. Alignment of CDR3 sequences to IMGT reference sequences was used to assign V, D and J gene segments. Each retained sequence needed at least a six-nucleotide match to both a V gene segment and a J gene segment. A rearrangement counted as productive if the CDR3 had no stop codons and remained in frame with V and J, and every other rearrangement counted as non-productive. Following IMGT convention, CDR3 was defined as the stretch from the second conserved V-encoded cysteine to the conserved J-encoded phenylalanine. The earlier analysis of about 570 of the donors excluded any sequence lacking an unambiguous match to a single V gene segment. In an earlier analysis of approximately 590 of the donors, a V segment was called functional when productive rearrangements were above 56.7%, and segregating when the standard deviation between donors exceeded 5%. A statistical classification framework was built for diagnosing cytomegalovirus status from the catalog of TCR beta chain sequences. In a later analysis, TCR nucleotide sequences were compared against IMGT/GENE-DB human TR gene sequences so that V and J genes could be assigned. A later analysis assigned CDR3 sequences and most-parsimonious VDJ recombination scenarios with the TCRdist pipeline. In a later analysis, each TCR beta chain was defined by its CDR3 amino acid sequence together with its V-gene family, and reads lacking a unique V-gene family were excluded. A later analysis removed several hundred highly shared, low-generation-probability nucleotide sequences to deal with suspected cross-contamination and a sequencing artifact. For each public chain, a later analysis derived a clonal expansion index from normalized ranks of inferred template counts within each repertoire. Generation probabilities in a later analysis came from a VDJ recombination model fitted to out-of-frame rearrangements, and those results were checked against IGoR. In a later analysis, hypergeometric tests were used to score TCR-TCR, TCR-HLA and TCR-CMV co-occurrence, with a repertoire-size bias correction applied to TCR pairs. False discovery rates were estimated in a later analysis by permuting HLA or CMV assignments 20 times. A later analysis grouped co-occurring TCRs with DBSCAN, adding TCRdist sequence similarity when clustering within HLA-allele-positive subsets. Co-occurrence clustering excluded repertoires with fewer than 30,000 or more than 120,000 public chains, plus five with anomalous nucleotide sharing. TCRdb's version of the immuneACCESS table is confined to in-frame rearrangements and falls short of the full clone set. An unresolved V gene accounts for under half of the shortfall where checked; the remainder is of unknown origin. The V and J calls and clone size are taken from that table; D and trimming were inferred from the DNA. Counted in this sample were around 120,000 clones; around 80% of them appeared once. In total, the top ten clones hold about 2% of the sample.

What the research found in general, with its limitations: A later analysis found that TCR association rates varied across HLA loci, with DRB1 alleles showing the most associated TCRs and HLA-C alleles the fewest. In vitro tests confirmed that a few of the cytomegalovirus-associated TCR beta chains recognize cytomegalovirus antigens. The presence/absence analyses assumed that sequencing depth was roughly uniform across donors, and that assumption may not be true. Approximately 16 rarely observed V segments, including chromosome 9 orphons, were excluded from the earlier analysis of about 600 of the donors because counts were too low. Correlated functional status among segregating V segments might reflect linkage disequilibrium, but an unknown experimental factor could not be ruled out. A further reported finding was that TCR beta sequences accurately predicted the HLA-A and HLA-B alleles for most subjects in the first cohort. In both the original and validation cohorts, the classifier was reported to diagnose cytomegalovirus status with high specificity and sensitivity. Because the 87-base-pair reads could not distinguish some IMGT-functional V segments, including TRBV6-2 and TRBV6-3, those segments were excluded. At a false discovery rate of 0.05, a later analysis linked 15,000 to 20,000 TCR beta sequences to specific HLA alleles. The study gave a list of around 170 TCR beta chains associated with cytomegalovirus. An earlier analysis of approximately 530 of the donors showed that most TCR beta V segments appeared in productive rearrangements either about 87% or about 30% of the time, which broadly matched IMGT annotations. In a later analysis, several top co-occurrence clusters were reported to appear linked to parvovirus B19, influenza, CMV and Epstein-Barr virus. For the cohort, immune exposure information was limited to CMV serostatus. The cohort was sequenced for TCR beta chains only, and without alpha or paired-chain data the features that could be detected were limited. V-gene and J-gene trimming of TCR beta chains was associated with a missense DCLRE1C variant in a later genetic analysis, and the association was replicated in an independent cohort. The authors suggested that the approach could potentially be generalized to other disease states and immunological phenotypes. The sequencing pipeline was judged likely to have produced a cluster of highly shared sequence variants as a technical artifact. According to a later analysis, most CMV-associated TCR beta chains appeared to be HLA-restricted, and the HLA associations seemed to be driven largely by CMV exposure. While some public TCRs were present in many individuals, most TCR sequences turned up only very rarely across donors. A later genetic analysis reported fewer N-insertions in productive TCRs among donors in an Asian-associated ancestry cluster than the roughly 700-donor mean. HLA typing was unavailable for some donors at each locus, so association tests used only the typed subset. When HLA alleles, especially DR and DQ, strongly co-occurred, TCR associations were difficult to assign to individual alleles. A later analysis found that HLA-associated TCR beta chains were more clonally expanded and had lower generation probabilities than equally common non-associated chains.

Sample: PBMCs. This clonotype was sampled from a young man in good health and CMV-seronegative. The V and J segments used are TRBV11-2 and TRBJ2-7, with TRBD1 tentatively as D gene (5 bases match). Read as DNA, the sequence is TGTGCCAGCAGCGCCGCCGACAGCTCCTACGAGCAGTACGTC. Translated, it reads CASSAADSSYEQYV.